This T cell receptor (beta chain) was sequenced during a study of T cells after yellow fever vaccination. The TCR cDNA carried a universal primer site and UMIs from 5'RACE template switching. TCRdb itself ran the 5' RACE reads through MiXCR, one entry per CDR3 protein. The sample consists of just under 600,000 distinct CDR3 sequences, approximately 13% of them appearing once. There are 18 residues in the CDR3. The germline gives CDR1 SNHLY, CDR2 FYNNEI. Turning to this clonotype: At one end the junction does not follow the germline gene, possibly because of a read error.

The genes are TRBV2 and TRBJ2-1, with a weak D call TRBD2 (7 bases). Specimen: PBMCs, collected on the day of the yellow fever booster vaccination. This clonotype originated in a young man who received the YFV17D yellow fever vaccine. For the CDR3, the DNA is TGTGCCATCAGTTTCCTTCCCGGAGCGGGACAAGGGGGGAATGAGCAGTTCTTC. It encodes CAISFLPGAGQGGNEQFF.